This T cell receptor (beta chain) was captured by sequencing in a study of cytomegalovirus exposure and HLA in healthy donors. CDR1 and CDR2 (germline): SGHAT, FQNNGV. The CDR3 runs to 14 residues. V was trimmed by 4 bases and J by 8 bases, leaving 17 bases between them. The method was immunoSEQ multiplex PCR; TCRdb's version includes in-frame clones alone and lacks a portion of them. The sample holds 110,000 to 150,000 clones, over 90% seen once. The sequence came from a man in his late teens or twenties in good health and CMV-seropositive. The sequencing sample was made of PBMCs. The chain recombines TRBV11-2 with TRBJ1-2, with a possible D match to TRBD1 (6 bases). The DNA for the CDR3 is TGTGCCAGCAGCTCACAGGGTTTTAGTGTCGGCTACACCTTC. It codes for CASSSQGFSVGYTF.